The rows below give T cell receptor beta chains drawn from one sample of a study of CD8 T cells in ankylosing spondylitis. TCRdb processed the 5' RACE reads anew with MiXCR; each CDR3 protein has one entry. Counted here are about 66,000 distinct CDR3 sequences, around 6.5% occurring once; the ten biggest clones make up approximately 5%. Sequencing was performed on synovial fluid, either unsorted or a sorted T cell fraction (not recorded which). Receptors originate from a male donor with ankylosing spondylitis. Each CDR3 is given with its conserved first and last residue. The order of the fields is J gene, D gene, V gene, clone size, CDR3 protein, CDR3 DNA. D genes are given only for firm matches. For some rows the clone size is stated as once, few or many, or as a class when expanded; others skip it.

TRBJ2-2,TRBD2,TRBV3-1,.,CASSQVALAGGPNGELFF,TGTGCCAGCAGCCAAGTTGCCCTAGCGGGAGGGCCGAACGGGGAGCTGTTTTTT
TRBJ2-3,.,TRBV29-1,many,CSVEREAGAQYF,TGCAGCGTTGAACGTGAAGCAGGGGCGCAGTATTTT
TRBJ2-2,.,TRBV7-9,many,CASSSAWGSNTGELFF,TGTGCCAGCAGCTCCGCCTGGGGTTCGAACACCGGGGAGCTGTTTTTT
TRBJ1-1,.,TRBV25-1,many,CASRRGGGNTEAFF,TGTGCCAGCCGGCGAGGGGGTGGGAACACTGAAGCTTTCTTT
TRBJ1-5,.,TRBV24-1,.,CATSPGGGSNQPQHF,TGTGCCACCTCCCCTGGCGGCGGTAGCAATCAGCCCCAGCATTTT
TRBJ2-3,.,TRBV20-1,many,CSARVRVGDTQYF,TGCAGTGCTAGGGTCAGGGTTGGAGATACGCAGTATTTT
TRBJ1-2,.,TRBV14,many,CASSQGLEGYTF,TGTGCCAGCAGCCAGGGGTTGGAGGGCTACACCTTC
TRBJ2-1,.,TRBV12-3/TRBV12-4,many,CASSLSVLRGTYNEQFF,TGTGCCAGCAGTTTATCGGTATTACGGGGCACCTACAATGAGCAGTTCTTC
TRBJ2-1,.,TRBV11-3,.,CASSLEGYNNEQFF,TGTGCCAGCAGCTTAGAGGGCTATAACAATGAGCAGTTCTTC
TRBJ2-7,TRBD1,TRBV5-1,.,CASSAATGDYEQYF,TGCGCCAGCAGCGCCGCGACAGGGGACTACGAGCAGTACTTC
TRBJ2-2,.,TRBV7-6,many,CASSRWRLALTNANTGELFF,TGTGCCAGCAGCCGATGGAGGCTAGCACTAACTAACGCGAACACCGGGGAGCTGTTTTTT
TRBJ2-1,.,TRBV29-1,many,CSVRQGPTYNEQFF,TGCAGCGTTCGCCAGGGACCGACATACAATGAGCAGTTCTTC
TRBJ2-7,TRBD1,TRBV13,many,CASSQRGQGVYEQYF,TGTGCCAGCAGCCAGCGGGGACAGGGGGTTTACGAGCAGTACTTC
TRBJ2-7,.,TRBV20-1,many,CSARRQGGIYEQYF,TGCAGTGCTAGAAGGCAGGGGGGGATCTACGAGCAGTACTTC
TRBJ2-1,TRBD2,TRBV2,.,CASRGLAGGYNEQFF,TGTGCCAGCAGGGGACTAGCGGGAGGATACAATGAGCAGTTCTTC
TRBJ1-5,.,TRBV19,.,CASSPGQGRQPQHF,TGTGCCAGTAGTCCGGGACAAGGGCGGCAGCCCCAGCATTTT
TRBJ2-3,.,TRBV12-3/TRBV12-4,many,CASSLTSGPQTSDTQYF,TGTGCCAGCAGCCTCACCTCGGGCCCCCAAACATCAGATACGCAGTATTTT
TRBJ2-1,.,TRBV6-1,many,CASSGWARSYNEQFF,TGTGCCAGCAGCGGATGGGCCCGCTCCTACAATGAGCAGTTCTTC
TRBJ2-4,.,TRBV18,few,CASSPVEGLAKNIQYF,TGTGCCAGCTCACCGGTAGAGGGTCTAGCCAAAAACATTCAGTACTTC
TRBJ1-2,.,TRBV10-3,many,CAISESGGSSYGYTF,TGTGCCATCAGTGAGTCCGGGGGGAGCAGCTATGGCTACACCTTC
TRBJ2-1,.,TRBV30,many,CAWSDYNEQFF,TGTGCCTGGAGTGACTACAATGAGCAGTTCTTC
TRBJ1-2,TRBD1,TRBV27,many,CASSPTGDSGYTF,TGTGCCAGCAGTCCAACCGGGGACAGTGGCTACACCTTC
TRBJ2-1,.,TRBV29-1,few,CSVVAFNEQFF,TGCAGCGTTGTAGCGTTTAATGAGCAGTTCTTC
TRBJ2-1,TRBD2,TRBV7-3,many,CASSPGTRSYNEQFF,TGTGCCAGCAGCCCTGGGACTAGATCCTACAATGAGCAGTTCTTC
TRBJ2-5,TRBD2,TRBV10-3,many,CAIRSDRGTFRLAGGGETQYF,TGTGCCATCAGATCGGACAGGGGGACCTTCCGACTAGCGGGAGGTGGAGAGACCCAGTACTTC
TRBJ1-6,.,TRBV2,many,CASRLPASPLHF,TGTGCCAGCAGACTCCCAGCTTCACCCCTCCACTTT
TRBJ1-1,.,TRBV7-3,many,CASSLVFGTEAFF,TGTGCCAGCAGCTTAGTTTTTGGGACTGAAGCTTTCTTT
TRBJ2-1,TRBD1,TRBV11-3,.,CASSFLLTPGGYNEQFF,TGTGCCAGCAGCTTCCTGCTGACCCCAGGGGGCTACAATGAGCAGTTCTTC
TRBJ1-5,.,TRBV2,.,CASSGRDQFQPQHF,TGTGCCAGCAGCGGCAGGGATCAGTTTCAGCCCCAGCATTTT
TRBJ2-3,TRBD2,TRBV5-1,many,CASSFSTSGLSDTQYF,TGCGCCAGCAGCTTCTCGACTAGCGGGTTATCAGATACGCAGTATTTT
TRBJ2-5,TRBD2,TRBV7-7,.,CASSLGASGSQETQYF,TGTGCTAGCAGCTTAGGGGCTAGCGGGAGCCAAGAGACCCAGTACTTC
TRBJ2-1,.,TRBV7-2,.,CASSLGPTPSYNEQFF,TGTGCCAGCAGCTTAGGTCCGACGCCCTCCTACAATGAGCAGTTCTTC
TRBJ2-7,.,TRBV28,.,CATEETPSGEQYF,TGTGCCACTGAGGAGACACCGAGTGGGGAGCAGTACTTC
TRBJ2-2,TRBD2,TRBV6-2/TRBV6-3,.,CASSYNSREGTGELFF,TGTGCCAGCAGTTATAATAGCAGGGAGGGTACCGGGGAGCTGTTTTTT
TRBJ1-1,TRBD1,TRBV5-6,.,CASSLGTRGLPEAFF,TGTGCCAGCAGCTTGGGCACCAGGGGGCTCCCTGAAGCTTTCTTT
TRBJ2-1,.,TRBV27,.,CASIPLAGGRHEQFF,TGTGCCAGCATCCCGTTGGCCGGGGGACGCCATGAGCAGTTCTTC
TRBJ2-5,TRBD1,TRBV4-1,many,CASSLNTGDSKETQYF,TGCGCCAGCAGCCTAAATACCGGGGACAGTAAAGAGACCCAGTACTTC
TRBJ2-5,TRBD2,TRBV11-2,.,CASSLEAGTSVKETQYF,TGTGCCAGCAGCTTAGAAGCCGGGACTAGCGTCAAAGAGACCCAGTACTTC
TRBJ2-7,.,TRBV12-3/TRBV12-4,many,CASSLGADISYEQYF,TGTGCCAGCAGTTTGGGAGCGGACATCTCCTACGAGCAGTACTTC
TRBJ2-3,TRBD1,TRBV7-9,many,CASSPGQGDVNTQYF,TGTGCCAGCAGTCCGGGACAGGGAGATGTAAATACGCAGTATTTT
TRBJ1-2,.,TRBV4-1,many,CASSQLGYGYTF,TGCGCCAGCAGCCAACTGGGCTATGGCTACACCTTC
TRBJ2-1,TRBD2,TRBV9,many,CASSVGGSDIHEQFF,TGTGCCAGCAGCGTCGGCGGGAGTGATATCCATGAGCAGTTCTTC
TRBJ2-3,TRBD2,TRBV5-1,many,CASSLASGSSDTQYF,TGCGCCAGCAGCTTGGCTAGCGGGAGTTCAGATACGCAGTATTTT
TRBJ1-5,TRBD1,TRBV18,.,CASSRGQGSNQPQHF,TGTGCCAGCTCACGGGGACAGGGCAGCAATCAGCCCCAGCATTTT
TRBJ2-2,.,TRBV7-3,many,CASSRENTGELFF,TGTGCCAGCAGTCGGGAGAACACCGGGGAGCTGTTTTTT
TRBJ2-7,.,TRBV19,many,CASTGYDEQYF,TGTGCCAGTACAGGGTACGACGAGCAGTACTTC
TRBJ2-3,.,TRBV15,many,CATSRDAAYTDTQYF,TGTGCCACCAGCAGAGACGCGGCCTATACAGATACGCAGTATTTT
TRBJ2-5,.,TRBV11-3,few,CASSLGSAGSQETQYF,TGTGCCAGCAGCTTAGGTTCGGCGGGCTCTCAAGAGACCCAGTACTTC
TRBJ2-2,.,TRBV20-1,many,CSARTASFGPGELFF,TGCAGTGCTAGAACAGCAAGTTTTGGTCCCGGGGAGCTGTTTTTT
TRBJ1-1,.,TRBV18,.,CASSWGPYAEAFF,TGTGCCAGCTCATGGGGGCCGTACGCTGAAGCTTTCTTT
TRBJ2-2,.,TRBV18,many,CASSPGRFDTGELFF,TGTGCCAGCTCACCGGGAAGATTTGACACCGGGGAGCTGTTTTTT
TRBJ2-3,TRBD2,TRBV7-8,.,CASSLGGAGRTDTQYF,TGTGCCAGCAGCTTAGGAGGAGCGGGACGCACAGATACGCAGTATTTT
TRBJ2-4,TRBD1,TRBV7-2,.,CASSGRGRGKNIQYF,TGTGCCAGCAGCGGCAGGGGGCGCGGCAAAAACATTCAGTACTTC
TRBJ2-5,.,TRBV5-1,many,CASSYSSAETQYF,TGCGCCAGCAGCTACTCTAGCGCGGAGACCCAGTACTTC
TRBJ2-1,TRBD2,TRBV7-2,few,CASSLAVAGGLSEQFF,TGTGCCAGCAGCTTAGCGGTAGCGGGAGGCTTAAGTGAGCAGTTCTTC
TRBJ2-1,TRBD2,TRBV7-9,.,CASSLALTSAQFF,TGTGCCAGCAGCTTAGCGTTGACTAGCGCTCAGTTCTTC
TRBJ2-7,TRBD2,TRBV7-9,many,CASSPSGTYEQYF,TGTGCCAGCAGCCCTAGCGGAACCTACGAGCAGTACTTC
TRBJ1-2,.,TRBV14,.,CASSQDIDYGYTF,TGTGCCAGCAGCCAGGACATCGACTATGGCTACACCTTC